The sequence of this T cell receptor (beta chain) was determined in a study of CD8+CD57+ T cells in acquired aplastic anemia (dated by TCRdb to the late 2010s). For context, the study as a whole: On average, sorted CD4+ and CD8+ cells yielded 2.5 to 3.5 ug of extracted DNA, with a range of about 0.17 to 27.4 ug. CD8+CD57+ expansion was defined as frequency above the mean frequency observed in healthy subjects.

In this sample, this clonotype turned up once. The clone's antigen remains unknown. A single base separates this from a much larger clone, so it may be a read error. Flow cytometry had shown CD8+CD57+ cell expansion in the patients selected for sequencing. Every patient had severe acquired aplastic anemia, diagnosed using the International Study of Aplastic Anemia and Agranulocytosis and Camitta criteria. At the time blood was sampled, none of the patients had received any therapy. TCR repertoires of sorted CD4+ and CD8+ blood T cells from severe aplastic anemia patients and healthy subjects were deep-sequenced in the study. Patients were enrolled under clinicaltrials.gov protocols 00001620, 01623167, 00001397, 00071045, 00081523 and 00961064 in the USA. Ficoll-Paque density gradient centrifugation was used to isolate peripheral blood mononuclear cells. Before DNA extraction, CD4+ and CD8+ T cells were sorted with FACS or magnetic beads.

From cysteine to phenylalanine, the CDR3 is 16 amino acids long. Only the CDR3 part of the read is kept: 48 bases, read in frame from the first base. Genomic DNA served as template for TCR beta VDJ combination and CDR3 sequence profiling. An Illumina HiSeq 2000 was used for TCR repertoire sequencing. Per the source publication's procedure: Repertoire assessment relied on Simpson's diversity index, CDR3 size and DJ length profiles, and TRBV/TRBJ rearrangement plots. The most abundant DNA sequence in the deep sequencing data was taken as the immunodominant clone. CDR3 amino acid sequences were screened for sharing across subjects and compared with published repertoires and the VDJdb database. The raw public data were reprocessed by TCRdb itself: fastp quality trimming at Q25, MiXCR clonotype calling, in-frame beta chains only. Each CDR3 protein appears once, grouped with its most common genes and DNA. TCRdb, rather than the study authors, made the V and J calls. This sample is represented by about 200,000 distinct CDR3 sequences; under 55% of them were singletons. About 20% of the sample lies in the top ten.

The research as a whole found: Some 27 CD8+ CDR3 sequences were found in both patients and controls but appeared to be highly expressed in patients and within the immunodominant clones of the patients. Patients and healthy controls showed no significant difference in CD8+ Simpson's diversity (P=0.060).

The chain is assembled from TRBV12-3 or TRBV12-4 and TRBJ1-1; the D gene assignment is ambiguous. The sequenced sample was sorted CD4+, CD8+, or CD8+CD57+ T cells (not recorded which) from PBMCs. This receptor was taken from a human donor with aplastic anemia. The nucleotide sequence is given as TGTGCCAGCAGTTTAGCCCCGCCCTTTATGAACACTGAAGCTCTCTTT. This gives the protein CASSLAPPFMNTEALF.